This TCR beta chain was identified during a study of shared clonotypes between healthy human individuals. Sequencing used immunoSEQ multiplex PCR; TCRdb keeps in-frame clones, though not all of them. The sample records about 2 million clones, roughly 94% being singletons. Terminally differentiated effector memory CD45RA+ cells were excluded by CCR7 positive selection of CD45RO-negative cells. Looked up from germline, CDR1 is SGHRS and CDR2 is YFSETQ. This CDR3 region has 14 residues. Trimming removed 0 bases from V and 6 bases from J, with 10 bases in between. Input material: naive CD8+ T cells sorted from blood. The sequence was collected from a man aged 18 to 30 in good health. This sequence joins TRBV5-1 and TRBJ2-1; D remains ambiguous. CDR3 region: CASSLDPGGNEQFF. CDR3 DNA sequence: TGCGCCAGCAGCTTGGATCCAGGCGGCAATGAGCAGTTCTTC.